A selection of T cell receptor beta chains follows, all from one sample in a study of CD8+ T cells in alopecia areata. Here immunoSEQ multiplex PCR was the method, and the copy in TCRdb shows in-frame clones only, minus some. In the table there are about 190,000 clones, about three fifths of which are singletons. The input for sequencing was CD4+ T cells sorted from blood, taken at week 24, from a patient treated with tofacitinib. Every receptor here comes from a human donor with alopecia areata. The CDR3 runs from the conserved cysteine through the conserved F or W. The D gene is left open where the match is weak. A row's size may be missing; if present it is once, few, many or a size class.

J gene | V gene | D gene | clone size | CDR3 protein | CDR3 DNA
TRBJ2-1 | TRBV9 | . | . | CASSLPVGEQFF | TGTGCCAGCAGCCTCCCAGTTGGTGAGCAGTTCTTC
TRBJ1-3 | TRBV7-2 | . | many | CASSSDPTLSSGNTIYF | TGTGCCAGCAGCTCGGACCCGACACTAAGCTCTGGAAACACCATATATTTT
TRBJ2-5 | TRBV5-1 | . | . | CASSLQIETQYF | TGCGCCAGCAGCTTACAGATAGAGACCCAGTACTTC
TRBJ2-7 | TRBV6-6 | . | few | CASGEARRSYEQYF | TGTGCCAGCGGGGAAGCCCGTAGGTCCTACGAGCAGTACTTC
TRBJ1-1 | TRBV9 | . | . | CASSARGDGDTEAFF | TGTGCCAGCAGCGCGAGGGGAGATGGGGACACTGAAGCTTTCTTT
TRBJ2-7 | TRBV10-3 | . | few | CATNPGGAYEQYF | TGTGCCACTAACCCGGGCGGCGCCTACGAGCAGTACTTC
TRBJ2-3 | TRBV29-1 | . | . | CSAQRSGSDTDTQYF | TGCAGCGCCCAGCGTTCGGGTTCCGACACAGATACGCAGTATTTT
TRBJ2-2 | TRBV2 | . | . | CASSEEGFTTGELFF | TGTGCCAGCAGTGAAGAGGGGTTTACGACCGGGGAGCTGTTTTTT
TRBJ2-7 | TRBV5-1 | TRBD1 | . | CASRTGTGGGEQYF | TGCGCCAGTCGGACGGGGACAGGGGGCGGCGAGCAGTACTTC
TRBJ1-2 | TRBV5-6 | . | few | CASSQGQNYGYTF | TGTGCCAGCAGCCAAGGACAGAACTATGGCTACACCTTC
TRBJ2-3 | TRBV29-1 | TRBD2 | few | CSGHTGGTQYF | TGCAGCGGTCACACGGGGGGTACGCAGTATTTT
TRBJ1-5 | TRBV27 | . | . | CASQTGRQPQHF | TGTGCCAGCCAGACAGGACGCCAGCCCCAGCATTTT
TRBJ2-2 | TRBV5-4 | TRBD2 | . | CASSSERGGGGELFF | TGTGCCAGCAGCTCTGAGCGGGGGGGCGGCGGGGAGCTGTTTTTT
TRBJ1-6 | TRBV7-2 | TRBD1 | . | CASTQYRGLESLDNSPLHF | TGTGCCAGCACCCAGTACAGGGGGCTGGAGAGCTTGGATAATTCACCCCTCCACTTT
TRBJ2-7 | TRBV7-2 | . | . | CASSLGGDSGYEQYF | TGTGCCAGCAGCTTAGGGGGGGACAGCGGCTACGAGCAGTACTTC
TRBJ1-5 | TRBV19 | . | . | CASSIGRTGQPQHF | TGTGCCAGTAGTATAGGCAGGACGGGTCAGCCCCAGCATTTT
TRBJ2-3 | TRBV27 | . | . | CASSFGLPPDTQYF | TGTGCCAGCAGTTTCGGACTGCCCCCAGATACGCAGTATTTT
TRBJ2-4 | TRBV5-1 | . | . | CASSLAPKDIQYF | TGCGCCAGCAGCTTGGCCCCTAAGGACATTCAGTACTTC
TRBJ1-3 | TRBV4-3 | TRBD1 | . | CASSQTGTGGMGNTIYF | TGCGCCAGCAGCCAAACCGGGACAGGGGGTATGGGAAACACCATATATTTT
TRBJ1-2 | TRBV2 | TRBD1 | . | CASSEDRGAHGYTF | TGTGCCAGCAGTGAAGACAGGGGCGCGCATGGCTACACCTTC
TRBJ2-6 | TRBV30 | . | . | CAWSVSLAGANVLTF | TGTGCCTGGAGTGTATCGTTAGCCGGGGCCAACGTCCTGACTTTC
TRBJ2-3 | TRBV10-1 | . | few | CATTGGTDTQYF | TGCGCCACTACCGGGGGCACAGATACGCAGTATTTT
TRBJ2-7 | TRBV5-1 | TRBD1 | . | CASSPGTAYEQYF | TGCGCCAGCAGCCCCGGGACAGCCTACGAGCAGTACTTC
TRBJ1-5 | TRBV30 | . | . | CAWSGDTYQPQHF | TGTGCCTGGAGTGGGGACACCTATCAGCCCCAGCATTTT
TRBJ1-6 | TRBV7-6 | TRBD1 | . | CASSLVGQGGSPLHF | TGTGCCAGCAGCTTAGTGGGGCAGGGGGGTTCACCCCTCCACTTT